This T cell receptor beta chain is from a study of OX40 agonist ivuxolimab in advanced cancers. Across the study: Those enrolled were approximately 87% male, with a mean age of about 66 years and ages from roughly 20 to 85.

In the case of this clone: As yet, its antigen is unknown.

Germline CDR1 SEHNR, CDR2 FQNEAQ (reference sequence). The CDR3 extends over 14 amino acids. The V end lost 2 bases, the J end lost 8 bases, and 12 bases lay between the germline ends. The protocol was immunoSEQ multiplex PCR, while the TCRdb copy is restricted to in-frame clones and leaves out a portion. This table holds more than 15,000 clones, roughly 81% found once. Study-wide findings and caveats: Partial responders at 0.1-3.0 mg/kg had among the lowest clonal expansion.

The clonotype originates from an adult with an advanced solid tumor such as melanoma, head and neck, liver or kidney cancer. Sequenced here: CD4+ or CD8+ T cells sorted from blood, sampled in a trial of the OX40 agonist ivuxolimab. The genes are TRBV7-9 and TRBJ1-4, with TRBD1 as a possible D gene (6 bases). Written as DNA, the CDR3 is TGTGCCAGCAGCTTATTTCAAGGGGGGGAAAAACTGTTTTTT. Its translation is CASSLFQGGEKLFF.